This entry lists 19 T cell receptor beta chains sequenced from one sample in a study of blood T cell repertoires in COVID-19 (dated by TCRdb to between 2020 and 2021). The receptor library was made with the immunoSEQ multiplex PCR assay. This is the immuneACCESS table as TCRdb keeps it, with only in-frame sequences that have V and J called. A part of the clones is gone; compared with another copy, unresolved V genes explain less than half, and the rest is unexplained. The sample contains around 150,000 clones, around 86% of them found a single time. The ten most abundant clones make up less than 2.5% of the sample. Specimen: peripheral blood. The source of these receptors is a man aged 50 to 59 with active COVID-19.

CDR3 residues: CSASLTGNTEAFF. CDR3 bases: TGCAGTGCTAGTCTCACGGGGAACACTGAAGCTTTCTTT. The rearrangement uses TRBV20-1 and TRBJ1-1; D gene unclear. Looked up from germline, CDR1 is DFQATT and CDR2 is SNEGSKA (reference sequence). This CDR3 spans 13 amino acids. The V and J ends lost 3 bases and 1 base respectively, with 9 bases between them.

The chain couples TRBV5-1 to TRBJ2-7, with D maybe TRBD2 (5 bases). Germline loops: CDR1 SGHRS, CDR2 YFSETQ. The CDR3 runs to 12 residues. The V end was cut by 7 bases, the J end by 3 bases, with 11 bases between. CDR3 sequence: CASRRSGYEQYF. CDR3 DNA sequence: TGCGCCAGCCGTCGGAGCGGCTACGAGCAGTACTTC. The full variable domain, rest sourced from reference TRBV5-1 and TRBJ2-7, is KAGVTQTPRYLIKTRGQQVTLSCSPISGHRSVSWYQQTPGQGLQFLFEYFSETQRNKGNFPGRFSGRQFSNSRSEMNVSTLELGDSALYLCASRRSGYEQYFGPGTRLTVT.

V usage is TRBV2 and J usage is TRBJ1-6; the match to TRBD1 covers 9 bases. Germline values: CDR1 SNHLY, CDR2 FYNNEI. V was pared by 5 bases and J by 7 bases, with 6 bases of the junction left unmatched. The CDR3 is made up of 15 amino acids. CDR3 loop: CASSSTGTGNSPLHF. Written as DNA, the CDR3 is TGTGCCAGCAGTTCCACCGGGACAGGGAATTCACCCCTCCACTTT. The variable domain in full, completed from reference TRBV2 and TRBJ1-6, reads EPEVTQTPSHQVTQMGQEVILRCVPISNHLYFYWYRQILGQKVEFLVSFYNNEISEKSEIFDDQFSVERPDGSNFTLKIRSTKLEDSAMYFCASSSTGTGNSPLHFGNGTRLTVT.

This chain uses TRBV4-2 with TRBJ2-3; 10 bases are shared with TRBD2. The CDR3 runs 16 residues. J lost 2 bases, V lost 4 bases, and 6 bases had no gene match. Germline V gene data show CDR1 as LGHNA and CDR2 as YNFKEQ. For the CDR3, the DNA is TGTGCCAGCAGCCGATCTAGCGGGGGAGACACAGATACGCAGTATTTT. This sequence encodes CASSRSSGGDTDTQYF.

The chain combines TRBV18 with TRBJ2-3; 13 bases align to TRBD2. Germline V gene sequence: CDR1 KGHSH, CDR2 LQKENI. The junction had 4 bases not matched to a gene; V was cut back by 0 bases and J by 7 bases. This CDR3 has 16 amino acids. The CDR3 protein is CASSPPGLAGSYTQYF. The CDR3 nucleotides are TGTGCCAGCTCACCACCGGGACTAGCGGGGTCATATACGCAGTATTTT.

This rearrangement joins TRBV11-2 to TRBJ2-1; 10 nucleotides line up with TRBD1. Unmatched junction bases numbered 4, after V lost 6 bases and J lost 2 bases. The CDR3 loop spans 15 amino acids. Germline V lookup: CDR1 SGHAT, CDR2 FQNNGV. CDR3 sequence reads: CASSWDRGTYNEQFF. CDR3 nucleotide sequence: TGTGCCAGCAGTTGGGACAGGGGAACCTACAATGAGCAGTTCTTC.

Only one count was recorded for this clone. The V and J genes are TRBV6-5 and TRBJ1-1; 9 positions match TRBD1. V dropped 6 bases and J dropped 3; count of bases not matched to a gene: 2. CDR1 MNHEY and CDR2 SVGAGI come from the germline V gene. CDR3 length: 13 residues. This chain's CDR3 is CASRTGGYTEAFF. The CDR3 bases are TGTGCCAGCAGAACAGGGGGCTACACTGAAGCTTTCTTT.

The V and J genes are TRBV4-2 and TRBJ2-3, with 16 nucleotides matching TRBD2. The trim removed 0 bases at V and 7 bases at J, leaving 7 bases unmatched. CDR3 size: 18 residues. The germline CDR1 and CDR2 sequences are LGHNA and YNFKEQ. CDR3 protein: CASSQDIPGLAGGYTQYF. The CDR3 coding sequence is TGTGCCAGCAGCCAAGATATCCCGGGACTAGCGGGGGGGTATACGCAGTATTTT.

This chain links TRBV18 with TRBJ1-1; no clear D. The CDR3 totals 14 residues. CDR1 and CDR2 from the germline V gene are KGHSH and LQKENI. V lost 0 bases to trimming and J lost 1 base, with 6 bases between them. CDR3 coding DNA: TGTGCCAGCTCACCACCAGGGAGGAACACTGAAGCTTTCTTT. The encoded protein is CASSPPGRNTEAFF.

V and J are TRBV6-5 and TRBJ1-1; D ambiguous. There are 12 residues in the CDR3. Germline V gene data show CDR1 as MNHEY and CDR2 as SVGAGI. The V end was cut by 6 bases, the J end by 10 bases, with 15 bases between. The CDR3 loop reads CASSSPVGGAFF. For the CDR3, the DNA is TGTGCCAGCAGCTCGCCCGTCGGTGGAGCTTTCTTT.

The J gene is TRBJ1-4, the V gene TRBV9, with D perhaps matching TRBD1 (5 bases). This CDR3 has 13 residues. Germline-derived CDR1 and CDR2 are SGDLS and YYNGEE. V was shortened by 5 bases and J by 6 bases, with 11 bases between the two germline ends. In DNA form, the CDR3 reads TGTGCCAGCAGTGCGGGGCTTCATGAAAAACTGTTTTTT. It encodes CASSAGLHEKLFF.

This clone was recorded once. CDR3: CASSHRTSGYEQFF. DNA of the CDR3: TGTGCCAGCAGCCACAGGACTAGCGGGTATGAGCAGTTCTTC. This chain connects TRBV11-3 to TRBJ2-1; 11 bases match TRBD2. From germline, CDR1 is SGHNT and CDR2 YENEEA. V gave up 5 bases and J gave up 8 bases; unmatched junction bases: 5. CDR3 size: 14 residues.

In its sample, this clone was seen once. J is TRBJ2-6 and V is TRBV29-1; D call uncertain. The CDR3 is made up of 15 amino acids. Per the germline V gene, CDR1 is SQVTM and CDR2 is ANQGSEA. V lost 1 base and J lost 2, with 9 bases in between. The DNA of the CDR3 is TGCAGCGTTGAAGGCCTAGGTACTGGGGCCAACGTCCTGACTTTC. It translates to CSVEGLGTGANVLTF.

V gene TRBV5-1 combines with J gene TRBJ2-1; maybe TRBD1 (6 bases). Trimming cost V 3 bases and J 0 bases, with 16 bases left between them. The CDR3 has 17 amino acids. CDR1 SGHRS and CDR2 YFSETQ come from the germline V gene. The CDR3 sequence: CASSSHPDSSSYNEQFF. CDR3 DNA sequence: TGCGCCAGCAGCTCACACCCGGACAGCAGCTCCTACAATGAGCAGTTCTTC. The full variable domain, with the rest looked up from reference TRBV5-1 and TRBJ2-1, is KAGVTQTPRYLIKTRGQQVTLSCSPISGHRSVSWYQQTPGQGLQFLFEYFSETQRNKGNFPGRFSGRQFSNSRSEMNVSTLELGDSALYLCASSSHPDSSSYNEQFFGPGTRLTVL.

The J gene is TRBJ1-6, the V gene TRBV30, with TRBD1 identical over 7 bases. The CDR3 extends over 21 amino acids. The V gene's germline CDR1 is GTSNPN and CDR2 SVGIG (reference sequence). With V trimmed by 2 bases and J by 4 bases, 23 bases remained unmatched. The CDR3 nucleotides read TGTGCCTGGAGTTCACCCGAGGGGGCAGGGATTCGGCGAAGGTATAATTCACCCCTCCACTTT. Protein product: CAWSSPEGAGIRRRYNSPLHF.

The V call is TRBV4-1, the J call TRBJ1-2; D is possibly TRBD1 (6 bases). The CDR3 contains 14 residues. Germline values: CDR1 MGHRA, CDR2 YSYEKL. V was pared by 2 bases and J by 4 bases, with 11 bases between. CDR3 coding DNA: TGCGCCAGCAGCCAAACAAGGACAGTCTATGGCTACACCTTC. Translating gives CASSQTRTVYGYTF.

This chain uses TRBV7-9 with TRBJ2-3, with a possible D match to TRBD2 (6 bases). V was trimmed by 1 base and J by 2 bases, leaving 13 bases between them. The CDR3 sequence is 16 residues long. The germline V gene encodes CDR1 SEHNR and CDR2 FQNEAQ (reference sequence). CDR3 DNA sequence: TGTGCCAGCAGCTTAGGAGGTAGCGGCTCCACAGATACGCAGTATTTT. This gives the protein CASSLGGSGSTDTQYF. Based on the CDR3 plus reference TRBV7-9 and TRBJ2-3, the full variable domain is DTGVSQNPRHKITKRGQNVTFRCDPISEHNRLYWYRQTLGQGPEFLTYFQNEAQLEKSRLLSDRFSAERPKGSFSTLEIQRTEQGDSAMYLCASSLGGSGSTDTQYFGPGTRLTVL.

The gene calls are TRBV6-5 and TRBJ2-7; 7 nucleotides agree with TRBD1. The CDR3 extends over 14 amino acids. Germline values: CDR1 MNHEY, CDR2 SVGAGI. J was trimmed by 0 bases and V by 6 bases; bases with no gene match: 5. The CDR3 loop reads CASRDRFSSYEQYF. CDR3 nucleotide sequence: TGTGCCAGCAGGGACAGGTTTAGCTCCTACGAGCAGTACTTC.

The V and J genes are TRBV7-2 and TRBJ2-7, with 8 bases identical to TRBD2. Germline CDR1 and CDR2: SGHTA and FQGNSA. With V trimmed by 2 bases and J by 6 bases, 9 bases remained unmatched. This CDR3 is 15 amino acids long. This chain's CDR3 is CASSLNGGGTREQYF. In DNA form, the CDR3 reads TGTGCCAGCAGCTTAAATGGCGGGGGGACCCGCGAGCAGTACTTC.